These T cell receptor beta chains were read from a single sample in a study of blood T cell repertoires in COVID-19. Here immunoSEQ multiplex PCR was the method, and the copy in TCRdb shows in-frame clones only, minus some. The sample consists of 150,000 to 200,000 clones, 82% of them appearing once. Sequenced: peripheral blood. These receptors all stem from a woman in her 30s with acute or convalescent COVID-19. Each CDR3 is given with its conserved first and last residue. Fields, in order: D gene, clone size, J gene, V gene, CDR3 DNA, CDR3 protein. The D gene is left open where the match is weak. A clone size is listed for some rows: how often the clone was seen (once, few, many), or a class if it is expanded.

TRBD2	-	TRBJ2-1	TRBV3-1/TRBV3-2	TGTGCCAGCAGCCGACTAGCGGGGGGGCTTAATGAGCAGTTCTTC	CASSRLAGGLNEQFF
TRBD2	-	TRBJ2-4	TRBV5-1	TGCGCCAGCAGCTTTAGACTAGCGGGAGATAGTACCATTCAGTACTTC	CASSFRLAGDSTIQYF
-	-	TRBJ2-1	TRBV5-4	TGTGCCAGCAGCAGCACTAGCTTGGCGGTGTATGAGCAGTTCTTC	CASSSTSLAVYEQFF
TRBD1	few	TRBJ1-1	TRBV27	TGTGCCAGCCTAGACCGGGACAGGGGGCACTCTGAAGCTTTCTTT	CASLDRDRGHSEAFF
-	-	TRBJ2-3	TRBV2	TGTGCCAGCAGTGAATCACCAGGGCCAGATACGCAGTATTTT	CASSESPGPDTQYF
-	-	TRBJ2-7	TRBV10-3	TGTGCCAGCTGCAGGGAAAGCGAGCAGTACTTC	CASCRESEQYF
-	few	TRBJ1-6	TRBV7-2	TGTGCCAGCAGCTCCTTTTGGGAGTTCGGGGGATTGGGTTCACCCCTCCACTTT	CASSSFWEFGGLGSPLHF
-	once	TRBJ2-7	TRBV7-8	TGTGCCAGCAGTGGGGACACCCCCTACGAGCAGTACTTC	CASSGDTPYEQYF
-	-	TRBJ1-1	TRBV29-1	TGCAGCGTTGATGTGGGGGCCCCTGAAGCTTTCTTT	CSVDVGAPEAFF
-	once	TRBJ1-2	TRBV15	TGTGCCACCAGCGGCCTTAGCGGGTCTAGCTATGGCTACACCTTC	CATSGLSGSSYGYTF
-	once	TRBJ1-1	TRBV19	TGTGCCAGTAGTGAGTCAATGAACACTGAAGCTTTCTTT	CASSESMNTEAFF
-	-	TRBJ2-1	TRBV1	TGCACCAGCAGCCAAGCGGCTCGGGGTTTCTACAATGAGCAGTTCTTC	CTSSQAARGFYNEQFF
-	-	TRBJ2-3	TRBV14	TGTGCCAGTAAGCAGGGAAGTACTAGCACAGATACGCAGTATTTT	CASKQGSTSTDTQYF
TRBD1	few	TRBJ1-5	TRBV28	TGTGCCAGCTCAGACAGGGCCAATCAGCCCCAGCATTTT	CASSDRANQPQHF
-	-	TRBJ2-2	TRBV9	TGTGCCAGCAGCGCCGCGGGGGCTAGCGGTTTGAGCGGGGAGCTGTTTTTT	CASSAAGASGLSGELFF
-	-	TRBJ1-5	TRBV6-2/TRBV6-3	TGTGCCAGCAGTTTCGGGGGTCATCAGCCCCAGCATTTT	CASSFGGHQPQHF
TRBD2	-	TRBJ2-1	TRBV6-2/TRBV6-3	TGTGCCAGCAGCTATCCTCTTGTACTAGCGGGAGATTCGGGTGAGCAGTTCTTC	CASSYPLVLAGDSGEQFF
-	-	TRBJ2-7	TRBV7-2	TGTGCCAGCAGCTCGGAACCGGGGGCGGGGGTTAATGCCTTGTACTTC	CASSSEPGAGVNALYF
-	-	TRBJ2-1	TRBV3-1/TRBV3-2	TGTGCCAGCAGCCAAGATTTATTTGGGGGGAGATACAATGAGCAGTTCTTC	CASSQDLFGGRYNEQFF
-	-	TRBJ2-3	TRBV5-4	TGTGCCAGCAGCTTGAGGGGACTCGATGGGTCAGATACGCAGTATTTT	CASSLRGLDGSDTQYF